This T cell receptor (beta chain) originates from a study of T cell repertoires in cytomegalovirus infection. CDR1 and CDR2 from the germline V gene are SGHTA and FQGNSA. The CDR3 has 12 residues. TCRdb reanalysed the reads using MiXCR and keeps one entry per CDR3 protein. The repertoire includes 200,000 to 250,000 distinct CDR3 sequences, around 6.2% of them detected once, and less than 7.5% sits in the top ten. This clonotype was detected many times. The clonotype was recovered from a human donor in good health (CMV status not recorded). Some clones in this sample may be carry-over from other donors' samples. The source material was PBMCs. The chain joins TRBV7-2 to TRBJ2-1, with D possibly being TRBD1 (5 bases). CDR3 sequence reads: CASANQGLEQFF. CDR3 DNA sequence: TGTGCTAGTGCCAACCAGGGTCTTGAGCAGTTCTTC.